Detailed here is one TCR beta chain. Its antigen is undetermined. Germline CDR1 reads SGHTA; CDR2 reads FQGNSA. Between the trimmed V and J ends, which lost 5 bases and 4 bases, there was a span of 11 bases. CDR3 length: 13 amino acids. The data were produced by immunoSEQ multiplex PCR, yet TCRdb's version contains in-frame clones alone and is incomplete. The data contain 60,000 to 70,000 clones, over 75% of them singletons. This sample stems from a study of T cell responses to AZD1222 COVID-19 vaccine. As for the study in general: Doses given second, at about 4 or about 12 weeks, were pooled. General study results and limits: Close to half of all spike-specific TCRs reportedly target regions of the variants that are unmutated. In all cases, repertoires were sampled only after the peak T cell response.

This chain links TRBV7-2 with TRBJ1-2; possibly TRBD1 for D (6 bases). The receptor's source is an adult in good health. The starting material was peripheral blood, obtained on day 0 of AZD1222 vaccination. CDR3 nucleotide sequence: TGTGCCAGCAGCACGGGACAATTCTATGGCTACACCTTC. The encoded protein is CASSTGQFYGYTF. Using reference TRBV7-2 and TRBJ1-2 for the parts outside the CDR3, the full variable domain is GAGVSQSPSNKVTEKGKDVELRCDPISGHTALYWYRQSLGQGLEFLIYFQGNSAPDKSGLPSDRFSAERTGGSVSTLTIQRTQQEDSAVYLCASSTGQFYGYTFGSGTRLTVV.